The present TCR beta chain was sequenced within a study of shared T cell receptors in the human thymus. The V gene lost 6 bases and the J gene lost 6 bases, with 23 bases spanning the gap. The CDR3 sequence is 16 residues long. The germline V gene has CDR1 SEHNR and CDR2 FQNEAQ (reference sequence). Method: immunoSEQ multiplex PCR; TCRdb's copy keeps in-frame clones and lacks some. The sample lists some 760,000 clones; approximately 83% were seen once. These data also formed part of another study, on human thymus T cells. This second study notes: The donors were infants in Finland with congenital heart defects, otherwise immunologically healthy. The thymus was resected at corrective cardiac surgery. Repertoires from thymus and blood appeared to show biased V and J gene usage. Thymic repertoires overlap heavily among unrelated individuals, related research has reported.

The V and J genes are TRBV7-9 and TRBJ1-2; D is uncertain. The TCR originated in a girl under three years old with a congenital heart defect. Sequenced material: thymocytes. The CDR3 reads CASRPVAPGRAHGYTF. CDR3 bases: TGTGCCAGCAGACCGGTCGCCCCGGGGAGGGCCCATGGCTACACCTTC.